Each of the 20 T cell receptor beta chains below was sequenced from the same sample in a study of beta chain features in type 1 diabetes. Of the isolated RNA, all was reverse transcribed, and so the sequenced material was expressed TCRB transcripts. Sequencing used immunoSEQ multiplex PCR; TCRdb keeps in-frame clones, though not all of them. This table holds under 400,000 clones, approximately 15% found once. Sequenced material: central memory CD4+ T cells from blood. The source is a man between 25 and 39 years old in good health.

This clone has just a few counts. The rearrangement uses TRBV7-9 and TRBJ1-2; D unclear. Between the trimmed V and J ends, which lost 4 bases and 6 bases, there was a span of 18 bases. This CDR3 comprises 15 residues. The germline gives CDR1 SEHNR, CDR2 FQNEAQ (reference sequence). CDR3: CASSYASASRHGYTF. The CDR3 DNA is TGTGCCAGCAGCTACGCATCTGCGTCGAGGCATGGCTACACCTTC.

The V gene is TRBV2, the J gene TRBJ1-6; D is unclear. The CDR3 runs to 13 residues. Germline CDR1 reads SNHLY; CDR2 reads FYNNEI. Trimming took off 4 bases at V and 10 bases at J, with 11 bases between the two ends. The CDR3 bases are TGTGCCAGCAGTGTGGGGAGTGGCTCACCCCTCCACTTT. Protein sequence: CASSVGSGSPLHF.

Points on this clone: At one of its ends the junction is not consistent with the germline gene, which may arise from a read error. This sequence joins TRBV5-1 and TRBJ2-2; TRBD2 agrees at 9 bases. The CDR3 extends over 15 amino acids. Germline V gene lookup returns CDR1 SGHRS and CDR2 YFSETQ. The CDR3 region has the DNA TGCGCCAGCAGGGCTAGCGGGGTAAACACCGGGGAGCCGTTTTTT. This sequence encodes CASRASGVNTGEPFF.

The chain uses TRBV5-6 and TRBJ1-6; D remains unclear. This CDR3 comprises 15 residues. From germline, CDR1 is SGHDT and CDR2 YYEEEE. Trimming pared 2 bases from V and 8 bases from J, leaving 14 bases between. CDR3 in DNA: TGTGCCAGCAGCTTAATCAGGAAAGGCTATTCACCCCTCCACTTT. It translates to CASSLIRKGYSPLHF.

This chain uses TRBV29-1 with TRBJ2-5; D may correspond to TRBD1 or TRBD2 (5 bases each). CDR1 and CDR2 (germline): SQVTM, ANQGSEA. The CDR3 runs to 13 residues. The germline V and J ends were trimmed by 0 bases and 4 bases, with 9 bases remaining between them. The CDR3 nucleotides are TGCAGCGTTGAAGACGGGACCTCAGAGACCCAGTACTTC. It codes for CSVEDGTSETQYF. Full variable domain (remainder filled in from reference TRBV29-1 and TRBJ2-5): SAVISQKPSRDICQRGTSLTIQCQVDSQVTMMFWYRQQPGQSLTLIATANQGSEATYESGFVIDKFPISRPNLTFSTLTVSNMSPEDSSIYLCSVEDGTSETQYFGPGTRLLVL.

This clone appeared a few times. The chain recombines TRBV30 with TRBJ1-2; D call uncertain. Germline loops: CDR1 GTSNPN, CDR2 SVGIG (reference sequence). The CDR3 contains 12 residues. V lost 2 bases to trimming and J lost 8 bases, with 12 bases between them. As DNA, the CDR3 is TGTGCCTGGAGTCAAGGGCTATGGGGCTACACCTTC. Its translation is CAWSQGLWGYTF.

Ten or more counts support this clone. CDR3 DNA: TGTGCCAGCAGCCAAGGGTGGGAGGACAGTATCCAGCATTTT. Encoded protein: CASSQGWEDSIQHF. This chain connects TRBV14 to TRBJ1-5; TRBD1 is a possible D gene (6 bases). The CDR3 extends over 14 amino acids. Germline V gene sequence: CDR1 SGHDN, CDR2 FVKESK. Trimming shortened V by 1 base and J by 12 bases, and 16 bases separated the two germline ends.

In its sample, this clone was seen many times. The chain joins TRBV29-1 to TRBJ2-1; the D gene is possibly TRBD2 (5 bases). Germline V gene data show CDR1 as SQVTM and CDR2 as ANQGSEA. There are 14 residues in the CDR3. With 2 bases removed from V and 9 bases from J, the gap between germline ends came to 17 bases. The CDR3 loop is CSVEKGLAGGEQFF. The CDR3 DNA reads as TGCAGCGTTGAAAAAGGTTTGGCGGGCGGTGAGCAGTTCTTC.

The chain couples TRBV4-3 to TRBJ2-5, with 9 bases matching TRBD2. The end of the DNA fits TRBJ2-7 better, so the J call may be wrong. CDR1 is LGHNA and CDR2 is YSLEER in the germline V gene. The CDR3 consists of 15 residues. This chain's CDR3 is CASSQEAGGIYEQYF. The CDR3 DNA sequence: TGCGCCAGCAGCCAAGAAGCGGGGGGTATTTACGAGCAGTACTTC.

The genes are TRBV10-3 and TRBJ1-5; weak D call: TRBD1 (5 bases). CDR1 is ENHRY, CDR2 SYGVKD, per germline. The CDR3 covers 13 residues. The germline V and J ends were trimmed by 11 bases and 5 bases, with 16 bases remaining between them. The CDR3 spells CAYGATGDQPQHF. The CDR3 DNA sequence: TGTGCCTACGGGGCTACCGGCGATCAGCCCCAGCATTTT.

This clone was counted many times. The chain links TRBV7-9 to TRBJ2-7; maybe TRBD2 (5 bases). The germline V gene has CDR1 SEHNR and CDR2 FQNEAQ (reference sequence). This CDR3 has 13 residues. Trimming pared 2 bases from V and 5 bases from J, leaving 10 bases between. CDR3 region: CASSLSYGNEQYF. As DNA, the CDR3 is TGTGCCAGCAGCTTAAGTTACGGGAACGAGCAGTACTTC. Full variable domain (remainder filled in from reference TRBV7-9 and TRBJ2-7): DTGVSQNPRHKITKRGQNVTFRCDPISEHNRLYWYRQTLGQGPEFLTYFQNEAQLEKSRLLSDRFSAERPKGSFSTLEIQRTEQGDSAMYLCASSLSYGNEQYFGPGTRLTVT.

Many counts were recorded for this clone. The rearrangement uses TRBV7-2 and TRBJ2-5; D not certain. CDR1 SGHTA and CDR2 FQGNSA come from the germline V gene. The CDR3 extends over 12 amino acids. Between the trimmed V and J ends, which lost 5 bases and 7 bases, there was a span of 11 bases. The CDR3 bases are TGTGCCAGCAGCCTGACGGGTGGGACCCAGTACTTC. Encoded protein: CASSLTGGTQYF.

There are a few counts of this clone. The chain has TRBV7-9 and TRBJ1-3; no reliable D call. Germline V gives CDR1 SEHNR, CDR2 FQNEAQ (reference sequence). CDR3 length: 16 amino acids. With 5 bases removed from V and 3 bases from J, the gap between germline ends came to 17 bases. The CDR3 here is CASSPVGVSVGNTIYF. In DNA form, the CDR3 reads TGTGCCAGCAGCCCCGTTGGGGTTTCCGTTGGAAACACCATATATTTT.

The CDR3 loop is CASSLMGQSNEKLFF. DNA of the CDR3: TGTGCCAGCAGCTTAATGGGACAGAGTAATGAAAAACTGTTTTTT. V gene TRBV11-2 combines with J gene TRBJ1-4; TRBD1 agrees at 7 bases. With 2 bases clipped from V and 4 bases from J, the junction kept 4 bases outside the gene matches. Germline values: CDR1 SGHAT, CDR2 FQNNGV. The CDR3 has 15 residues.

J is TRBJ2-6 and V is TRBV27; D is possibly TRBD2 (5 bases). CDR3 length: 15 amino acids. Trimming left V 5 bases short and J 1 base short, with 9 bases between. Per germline, CDR1 MNHEY and CDR2 SMNVEV (reference sequence). The CDR3 DNA is TGTGCCAGCAGTGTTGAGGGTTCTGGGGCCAACGTCCTGACTTTC. Translated: CASSVEGSGANVLTF.

This clone was counted a few times. V is TRBV11-3 and J is TRBJ2-7; 7 bases are a match to TRBD2. The CDR3 runs to 13 residues. Germline values: CDR1 SGHNT, CDR2 YENEEA. V gave up 5 bases and J gave up 6 bases; unmatched junction bases: 7. This CDR3 is CASSHPPGGEQYF. The CDR3 DNA reads as TGTGCCAGCAGCCACCCGCCGGGAGGCGAGCAGTACTTC.

The chain has TRBV19 and TRBJ1-2; TRBD1 aligns across 8 bases. Germline assignment: CDR1 LNHDA and CDR2 SQIVND (reference sequence). Losses at the gene ends were 4 bases for V and 5 bases for J; bases not matched to a gene: 6. The CDR3 is 14 residues long. The CDR3 DNA sequence: TGTGCCAGTAGTAGGGACAGGAGAGGGTATGGCTACACCTTC. It codes for CASSRDRRGYGYTF.

This clone has ten or more counts. The rearrangement uses TRBV13 and TRBJ2-6; D uncertain. This CDR3 has 15 amino acids. In germline, CDR1 is PRHDT, CDR2 FYEKMQ (reference sequence). V was shortened by 5 bases and J by 4 bases, with 12 bases between the two germline ends. CDR3 sequence reads: CASSPLGSGANVLTF. The CDR3 region has the DNA TGTGCCAGCAGCCCGCTGGGGTCCGGGGCCAACGTCCTGACTTTC.

V is TRBV11-3 and J is TRBJ1-1, with 8 bases that match TRBD1. The CDR3 is 15 residues long. From germline, CDR1 is SGHNT and CDR2 YENEEA. After removal of 5 bases from V and 4 bases from J, the junction contained 9 bases not matched to a gene. The CDR3 reads CASSGLTGVVTEAFF. The CDR3 DNA follows: TGTGCCAGCAGCGGACTGACAGGGGTTGTCACTGAAGCTTTCTTT.

The V call is TRBV19, the J call TRBJ1-5; 10 bases are shared with TRBD1. Trimming cost V 8 bases and J 4 bases; bases outside gene matches: 5. Germline lookup yields CDR1 LNHDA and CDR2 SQIVND (reference sequence). The CDR3 runs to 14 residues. CDR3 protein: CASVPGQGNQPQHF. The CDR3 nucleotides are TGTGCCAGTGTACCGGGACAGGGGAATCAGCCCCAGCATTTT. Full variable domain (rest looked up from reference TRBV19 and TRBJ1-5): DGGITQSPKYLFRKEGQNVTLSCEQNLNHDAMYWYRQDPGQGLRLIYYSQIVNDFQKGDIAEGYSVSREKKESFPLTVTSAQKNPTAFYLCASVPGQGNQPQHFGDGTRLSIL.